This T cell receptor beta chain was sequenced in a study of blood T cells in healthy people across ages. Germline CDR1 reads SGDLS; CDR2 reads YYNGEE. This CDR3 spans 13 amino acids. About this clonotype itself: A junction boundary mismatches the germline segment, possibly from a read error.

A second PCR of about 7 to 12 cycles used a sample-barcoded 5' primer and a J-beta primer mix. TCRdb reanalysed the 5' RACE reads using MiXCR and keeps one entry per CDR3 protein. In the table there are 1.5 million to 2 million distinct CDR3 sequences, about 35% of which are singletons. The sample was blood. This sequence joins TRBV9 and TRBJ1-5, with D possibly TRBD1 on 5 matching bases. The clonotype was recovered from a woman aged 25 to 39 in good health. The CDR3 region is CTSSVGVVQPQHF. As DNA, the CDR3 is TGTACCAGCAGCGTAGGGGTGGTTCAGCCCCAGCATTTT.